Each of the 5 T cell receptor beta chains below was sequenced from the same sample in a study of radiotherapy plus CTLA-4 blockade in lung cancer. Sequenced by immunoSEQ multiplex PCR; TCRdb stores in-frame clones only, minus some. The table has about 77,000 clones, roughly 69% seen once. The material sequenced was peripheral blood, taken from a patient treated with radiotherapy plus ipilimumab. These receptors were taken from a human donor with non-small cell lung cancer whose response to radiotherapy plus ipilimumab could not be evaluated.

The chain employs TRBV7-2 and TRBJ1-1; D not certain. The ends were cut back, 5 bases at V and 0 bases at J, with 13 bases in the middle. This CDR3 is built from 15 residues. CDR1 is SGHTA and CDR2 is FQGNSA in the germline V gene. Here the CDR3 DNA reads TGTGCCAGCAGCCCCCATGGGCTGATGAACACTGAAGCTTTCTTT. Its translation: CASSPHGLMNTEAFF. The full variable domain, with the rest looked up from reference TRBV7-2 and TRBJ1-1, is GAGVSQSPSNKVTEKGKDVELRCDPISGHTALYWYRQSLGQGLEFLIYFQGNSAPDKSGLPSDRFSAERTGGSVSTLTIQRTQQEDSAVYLCASSPHGLMNTEAFFGQGTRLTVV.

The chain employs TRBV27 and TRBJ2-7, with 7 bases matching TRBD2. The ends lost 5 bases at V and 3 bases at J; junction bases unmatched: 10. Germline assignment: CDR1 MNHEY and CDR2 SMNVEV (reference sequence). The CDR3 contains 15 residues. Here the CDR3 reads CASSPAGTKIYEQYF. In nucleotides, the CDR3 is TGTGCCAGCAGTCCCGCGGGGACTAAAATCTACGAGCAGTACTTC.

This clone was counted only a few times. V is TRBV5-1 and J is TRBJ2-5; 9 bases fit TRBD1. The CDR3 is 14 residues long. V gave up 2 bases and J gave up 4 bases; unmatched junction bases: 3. Germline V gene sequence: CDR1 SGHRS, CDR2 YFSETQ. The CDR3 region is CASSLQGAGETQYF. DNA for the CDR3: TGCGCCAGCAGCTTACAGGGGGCGGGAGAGACCCAGTACTTC.

This chain uses TRBV10-3 with TRBJ1-2; TRBD1 aligns across 10 bases. This CDR3 has 15 residues. With 3 bases clipped from V and 8 bases from J, the junction kept 9 bases outside the gene matches. The germline V gene has CDR1 ENHRY and CDR2 SYGVKD. Here the CDR3 reads CAISDPRQGAQGYTF. For the CDR3, the DNA is TGTGCCATCAGTGACCCGCGACAGGGGGCTCAGGGCTACACCTTC.

In the case of this clone: At one end the junction does not follow the germline gene, possibly because of a read error. The sample contains more than one DNA sequence encoding this CDR3. This chain uses TRBV7-3 with TRBJ2-5, with 11 positions matching TRBD1. The V gene's germline CDR1 is SGHTA and CDR2 FQGTGA. CDR3 size: 15 residues. The CDR3 region is CASSLTGQGGETQYF. For the CDR3, the DNA is TGTGCCAGCAGCCTAACGGGACAGGGGGGGGAGACCCAGTACTTC.